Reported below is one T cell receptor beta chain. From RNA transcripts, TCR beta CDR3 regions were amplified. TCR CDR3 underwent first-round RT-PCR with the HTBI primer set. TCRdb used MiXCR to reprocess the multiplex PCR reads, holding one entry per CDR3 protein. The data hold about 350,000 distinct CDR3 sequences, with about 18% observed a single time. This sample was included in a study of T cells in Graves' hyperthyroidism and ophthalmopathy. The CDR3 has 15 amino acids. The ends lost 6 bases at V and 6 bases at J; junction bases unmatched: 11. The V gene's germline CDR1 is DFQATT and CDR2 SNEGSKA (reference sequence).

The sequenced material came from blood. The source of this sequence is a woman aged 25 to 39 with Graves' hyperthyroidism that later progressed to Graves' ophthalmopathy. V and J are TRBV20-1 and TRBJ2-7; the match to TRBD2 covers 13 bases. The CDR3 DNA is TGCAGTGCCGCCGGGACTAGCGGGACAACCGCCGAGCAGTACTTC. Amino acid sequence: CSAAGTSGTTAEQYF.